The rows below give T cell receptor beta chains drawn from one sample of a study of a mutant IDH1 vaccine in newly diagnosed glioma. Assay used: immunoSEQ multiplex PCR; TCRdb lists only in-frame clones, some missing. The sample consists of fewer than 35,000 clones, roughly 50% of them appearing once. Their specific antigens are unknown. Sequenced here: PBMCs, sampled from a glioma patient whose treatment included an IDH1 peptide vaccine. These receptors were obtained from a woman aged 18-29 years with glioma. CDR3s include the opening cysteine and the closing phenylalanine or tryptophan. D genes are given only for firm matches. A clone size is listed for some rows: how often the clone was seen (once, few, many), or a class if it is expanded.

.	TRBV27	.	TRBJ1-2	TGTGCCAGCAGGCCACAGCATTCCTATGGCTACACCTTC	CASRPQHSYGYTF
TRBD1	TRBV28	.	TRBJ1-5	TGTGCCAGCAGTAAACAGGGGCCAATAAAGAAACAGCCCCAGCATTTT	CASSKQGPIKKQPQHF
TRBD2	TRBV7-2	.	TRBJ2-2	TGTGCCATTCAGAGGGAGGGGCTCACCGGGGAGCTGTTTTTT	CAIQREGLTGELFF
.	TRBV6-6	.	TRBJ1-2	TGTGCCAGCAGTCAGTGGGGTAGGGACGATGGCTACACCTTC	CASSQWGRDDGYTF
.	TRBV18	few	TRBJ1-5	TGTGCCAGCTCACCAGTTTTGCTAGGGGGCAATCAGCCCCAGCATTTT	CASSPVLLGGNQPQHF
TRBD1	TRBV27	.	TRBJ1-1	TGTGCCAGCAGTCCAGGGGGCCGGACTGAAGCTTTCTTT	CASSPGGRTEAFF
.	TRBV7-2	.	TRBJ1-3	TGTGCCAGCAGCTTAGCGCGGGAGAGGGCCTCTGGAAACACCATATATTTT	CASSLARERASGNTIYF
.	TRBV5-1	.	TRBJ1-3	TGCGCCAGCAGCTTGGGGTACGGAAACACCATATATTTT	CASSLGYGNTIYF
.	TRBV6-1	.	TRBJ1-4	TGTGCCAGCAGTGGTTGGGACTTATTATTGAATGAAAAACTGTTTTTT	CASSGWDLLLNEKLFF
.	TRBV27	.	TRBJ2-3	TGTGCCAGCAGTTTTGGGTTTAGCACAGATACGCAGTATTTT	CASSFGFSTDTQYF
.	TRBV5-1	.	TRBJ1-1	TGCGCCAGCAGTCAGGGCGAACCTTTGAACACTGAAGCTTTCTTT	CASSQGEPLNTEAFF
TRBD2	TRBV4-2	.	TRBJ2-7	TGTGCCAGCAGCCAAGACGAGAGTAGCGGGGGCGCCCGGGGGGAGCAGTACTTC	CASSQDESSGGARGEQYF
.	TRBV2	.	TRBJ2-2	TGTGCCAGCAGCGGGTTCTTGCTGGGAACGGTTTTAACCGGGGAGCTGTTTTTT	CASSGFLLGTVLTGELFF
.	TRBV11-3	.	TRBJ1-1	TGTGCCAGCAGCTTAGAACAGAGGACTGAAGCTTTCTTT	CASSLEQRTEAFF
.	TRBV28	medium-sized	TRBJ1-5	TGTGCCAGCAGTTTATCAGGGGTGAGTCAGCCCCAGCATTTT	CASSLSGVSQPQHF
.	TRBV5-6	.	TRBJ2-7	TGTGCCAGCAGCTTTCTGAACAGGGTTTTACTCTACGAGCAGTACTTC	CASSFLNRVLLYEQYF
TRBD2	TRBV27	.	TRBJ2-5	TGTGCCAGCAGTCCCCGACTAGCGGGACTACGTATCCAAGAGACCCAGTACTTC	CASSPRLAGLRIQETQYF
.	TRBV2	large	TRBJ2-7	TGTGCCAGCAGTGAATGGGGGTACGAGCAGTACTTC	CASSEWGYEQYF
TRBD1	TRBV5-6	.	TRBJ1-1	TGTGCCAGCAGCTCCCCCGGGACAGAGATGAACACTGAAGCTTTCTTT	CASSSPGTEMNTEAFF
TRBD1	TRBV6-6	.	TRBJ2-7	TGTGCCAGCAGTCGACAGGGGGACGAGCAGTACTTC	CASSRQGDEQYF
.	TRBV30	.	TRBJ1-5	TGTGCCTGGAGTCGCACGGATTTTGCGGGGCTCAATCAGCCCCAGCATTTT	CAWSRTDFAGLNQPQHF
.	TRBV5-6	few	TRBJ1-1	TGTGCCAGCAGCTTGGGGGGAGTGGGTTTGAACACTGAAGCTTTCTTT	CASSLGGVGLNTEAFF
TRBD1	TRBV5-1	.	TRBJ2-5	TGCGCCAGCAGCTGGGCCAGGACAGGGGACGAGACCCAGTACTTC	CASSWARTGDETQYF
.	TRBV4-1	.	TRBJ2-7	TGCGCCAGCAGCCACTCCGACCGCCGCCCCTACGAGCAGTACTTC	CASSHSDRRPYEQYF
.	TRBV27	.	TRBJ2-5	TGTGCCAGCAGTCCCTTCGGGGAGACCCAGTACTTC	CASSPFGETQYF
TRBD1	TRBV4-2	.	TRBJ1-5	TGTGCCAGCAGCCAAGAGTCGGGATGGGGGACAGCAGCAGCGGAGAATCAGCCCCAGCATTTT	CASSQESGWGTAAAENQPQHF
TRBD2	TRBV7-2	.	TRBJ2-1	TGTGCCAGCAGCTTAGGATTGGGCGGGAGATATAATGAGCAGTTCTTC	CASSLGLGGRYNEQFF
TRBD1	TRBV28	.	TRBJ2-7	TGTGCCAGCAGGTCCGGGACAGGGTCCTACGAGCAGTACTTC	CASRSGTGSYEQYF
TRBD1	TRBV6-6	few	TRBJ1-1	TGTGCCATCCGGACAGGGCTCGGCACTGAAGCTTTCTTT	CAIRTGLGTEAFF
.	TRBV5-1	few	TRBJ1-5	TGCGCCAGCATATGGGGGCTGCGGAGCAATCAGCCCCAGCATTTT	CASIWGLRSNQPQHF
.	TRBV14	.	TRBJ1-1	TGTGCCAGCAGCCGAGACGGCGTTGTGAACACTGAAGCTTTCTTT	CASSRDGVVNTEAFF
.	TRBV5-4	.	TRBJ2-3	TGTGCCAGCAGCTCTATTACAGATACGCAGTATTTT	CASSSITDTQYF
TRBD1	TRBV7-6	.	TRBJ1-5	TGTGCCAGCAGCTTAGTAATGGGGACCGGGACAGGGGGCTATAGCAATCAGCCCCAGCATTTT	CASSLVMGTGTGGYSNQPQHF
.	TRBV6-6	.	TRBJ1-2	TGTGCCAGCAGTTTGTCCCAAATAGGTGGCTACACCTTC	CASSLSQIGGYTF
.	TRBV11-2	once	TRBJ2-1	TGTGCCAGCAGCTTAGTCCGAGAGTCACACGACCTAGACAATGAGCAGTTCTTC	CASSLVRESHDLDNEQFF
TRBD2	TRBV7-6	few	TRBJ2-7	TGTGCCAGCAGCCTAGGGGGACTAGCGGGGAACTACGAGCAGTACTTC	CASSLGGLAGNYEQYF
TRBD1	TRBV6-1	.	TRBJ2-2	TGTGCCAGCAGTGGGACACCGGGACAGGGGGCGAACGGGGAGCTGTTTTTT	CASSGTPGQGANGELFF
.	TRBV19	.	TRBJ2-4	TGTGCCAGTACTTCATGGACAGAAATAGCCAAAAACATTCAGTACTTC	CASTSWTEIAKNIQYF
.	TRBV13	few	TRBJ2-7	TGTGCCAGCAGCTTAGGAGCTCTCGGCGAGCAGTACTTC	CASSLGALGEQYF
TRBD1	TRBV6-5	.	TRBJ1-1	TGTGCCAGCAGGCGGGACAGAGAGAACACTGAAGCTTTCTTT	CASRRDRENTEAFF
TRBD1	TRBV7-2	.	TRBJ1-1	TGTGCCAGCAGCTCGGGGACAGGGGCCGGGGGAACTGAAGCTTTCTTT	CASSSGTGAGGTEAFF
TRBD1	TRBV7-2	.	TRBJ1-1	TGTGCCAGCAGCTTTTCGGGACAGATGAACACTGAAGCTTTCTTT	CASSFSGQMNTEAFF